A selection of T cell receptor beta chains follows, all from one sample in a study of CD8 T cells in ankylosing spondylitis. MiXCR, applied by TCRdb to the 5' RACE reads, yields one record per CDR3 protein. Of fewer than 400,000 distinct CDR3 sequences listed, roughly 14% were seen once; the top ten hold approximately 0.99%. Sequencing was performed on blood, either unsorted or a sorted T cell fraction (not recorded which). All receptors derive from a male donor with ankylosing spondylitis or in good health (not recorded which). Both conserved end residues are part of each CDR3. The D gene is left open where the match is weak. Rows give clone size only sometimes, using once, few, many, or a class for an expanded clone.

TRBJ2-3,TRBV20-1,few,17,TRBD2,TGCAGTGCTAGTCTCCCCTTACTAGCGGGAGGCACAGATACGCAGTATTTT,CSASLPLLAGGTDTQYF
TRBJ2-7,TRBV7-8,NA,14,TRBD1,TGTGCCAGCAGCTTCCTGACAGGGCCCTACGAGCGGTACTTC,CASSFLTGPYERYF
TRBJ2-2,TRBV3-1,few,15,NA,TGTGCCAGCAGCCAAGAGGGGGTTAACACCGGGGAGCTGTTTTTT,CASSQEGVNTGELFF
TRBJ2-1,TRBV10-3,many,17,NA,TGTGCCATCATGAGTAGCGACGGCCTAAGCTCCTACAATGAGCAGTTCTTC,CAIMSSDGLSSYNEQFF
TRBJ2-1,TRBV11-2,NA,16,NA,TGTGCCAGCAGCTTAGTCCCCGGGGCCTCCTACAATGAGCAGTTCTTC,CASSLVPGASYNEQFF
TRBJ2-5,TRBV4-1,NA,15,NA,TGCGCCAGCAGCCAAGTCCTAGGGGGCGGGAAGACCCAGTACTTC,CASSQVLGGGKTQYF
TRBJ2-1,TRBV20-1,few,16,NA,TGCAGTGCTAGAGATGGCCAAAAAAGCTCCTACAATGAGCAGTTCTTC,CSARDGQKSSYNEQFF
TRBJ2-7,TRBV19,few,15,TRBD1,TGTGCCAGTAGTCCCCGGGACAGGGGTCCCTACGAGCAGTACTTC,CASSPRDRGPYEQYF
TRBJ2-1,TRBV20-1,many,11,NA,TGCAGTGCTACTAGCGACCACGAGCAGTTCTTC,CSATSDHEQFF
TRBJ2-7,TRBV9,few,15,NA,TGTGCCAGCAGCGTAGAGGACAGCTCCCTCTACGAGCAGTACTTC,CASSVEDSSLYEQYF
TRBJ1-3,TRBV5-1,NA,13,NA,TGCGCCAGCAGCTTGGACAGGGCGAACACCATATATTTT,CASSLDRANTIYF
TRBJ2-3,TRBV5-1,NA,13,NA,TGCGCCAGCAGCGGCCCGGTCCCGGATACGCAGTATTTT,CASSGPVPDTQYF
TRBJ2-7,TRBV20-1,NA,14,TRBD2,TGCAGTGCTAGGGAAGGCGGGAGCCCCTACGAGCAGTACTTC,CSAREGGSPYEQYF
TRBJ1-4,TRBV7-2,few,14,NA,TGTGCCAGCAGCTCAAGGGGAGTTCGGGAAAAACTGTTTTTT,CASSSRGVREKLFF
TRBJ2-7,TRBV2,few,14,NA,TGTGCCAGCAGCGCGAGCGCCCTCCCCTACGAGCAGTACTTC,CASSASALPYEQYF
TRBJ2-2,TRBV6-1,NA,13,NA,TGTGCCAGCAGTGAAGTGGGCCGTGGGGAGCTGTTTTTT,CASSEVGRGELFF